A selection of T cell receptor beta chains follows, all from one sample in a study of OX40 agonist ivuxolimab in advanced cancers. Some clones are missing from TCRdb's copy, which holds only in-frame ones; the method was immunoSEQ multiplex PCR. Of more than 80,000 clones in the sample, more than 70% were seen once. Sequences were derived from CD4+ or CD8+ T cells sorted from blood, sampled in a trial of the OX40 agonist ivuxolimab. Every receptor here comes from an adult with an advanced solid tumor such as melanoma, head and neck, liver or kidney cancer. Each CDR3 is given with its conserved first and last residue. D genes are given only for firm matches. The size of a clone is reported for some rows only, either as once, few or many, or as a class for expanded clones.

CDR3 length: 15
clone size: once
V gene: TRBV28
J gene: TRBJ1-5
D gene: TRBD1
CDR3 protein: CASSSRQGSVQPQHF
CDR3 DNA: TGTGCCAGCAGTTCCCGACAGGGTAGCGTTCAGCCCCAGCATTTT

CDR3 length: 14
clone size: once
V gene: TRBV6-5
J gene: TRBJ2-7
D gene: .
CDR3 protein: CASSYRGSSYEQYF
CDR3 DNA: TGTGCCAGCAGTTACAGGGGCAGCTCCTACGAGCAGTACTTC

CDR3 length: 15
clone size: .
V gene: TRBV11-3
J gene: TRBJ2-7
D gene: .
CDR3 protein: CASSLRPGAGYEQYF
CDR3 DNA: TGTGCCAGCAGCTTACGTCCAGGGGCGGGGTACGAGCAGTACTTC

CDR3 length: 12
clone size: .
V gene: TRBV2
J gene: TRBJ1-2
D gene: TRBD1
CDR3 protein: CASTGDSYGYTF
CDR3 DNA: TGTGCCAGCACCGGGGACAGCTATGGCTACACCTTC

CDR3 length: 14
clone size: .
V gene: TRBV15
J gene: TRBJ2-1
D gene: TRBD1
CDR3 protein: CATSRDLNDRAPFF
CDR3 DNA: TGTGCCACCAGCAGAGATCTTAACGACAGGGCCCCCTTCTTC

CDR3 length: 13
clone size: .
V gene: TRBV5-1
J gene: TRBJ2-5
D gene: .
CDR3 protein: CASSQLYQETQYF
CDR3 DNA: TGCGCCAGCAGCCAATTGTACCAAGAGACCCAGTACTTC

CDR3 length: 14
clone size: .
V gene: TRBV7-2
J gene: TRBJ1-6
D gene: TRBD1
CDR3 protein: CASSLDRGNSPLHF
CDR3 DNA: TGTGCCAGCAGCTTGGACAGGGGAAATTCACCCCTCCACTTT

CDR3 length: 17
clone size: .
V gene: TRBV11-2
J gene: TRBJ1-1
D gene: TRBD1
CDR3 protein: CASSPRQGVTSRAEAFF
CDR3 DNA: TGTGCCAGCAGCCCTCGACAGGGCGTCACCTCGAGGGCTGAAGCTTTCTTT

CDR3 length: 14
clone size: once
V gene: TRBV30
J gene: TRBJ1-3
D gene: .
CDR3 protein: CAWGRAGPGNTIYF
CDR3 DNA: TGTGCCTGGGGCAGGGCGGGCCCTGGAAACACCATATATTTT

CDR3 length: 15
clone size: .
V gene: TRBV5-1
J gene: TRBJ2-3
D gene: .
CDR3 protein: CASSSSGRQADTQYF
CDR3 DNA: TGCGCCAGCAGCTCCTCGGGCCGGCAAGCAGATACGCAGTATTTT

CDR3 length: 13
clone size: .
V gene: TRBV5-1
J gene: TRBJ1-4
D gene: .
CDR3 protein: CASRGRANEKLFF
CDR3 DNA: TGCGCCAGCAGGGGCCGGGCTAATGAAAAACTGTTTTTT

CDR3 length: 17
clone size: .
V gene: TRBV5-5
J gene: TRBJ1-3
D gene: .
CDR3 protein: CASSLVVTGAGGNTIYF
CDR3 DNA: TGTGCCAGCAGCTTGGTGGTTACGGGGGCAGGAGGAAACACCATATATTTT

CDR3 length: 21
clone size: .
V gene: TRBV27
J gene: TRBJ2-7
D gene: .
CDR3 protein: CASSSPRRGQGFPTRSYEQYF
CDR3 DNA: TGTGCCAGCAGTAGTCCAAGGCGTGGGCAGGGCTTTCCGACTCGATCCTACGAGCAGTACTTC

CDR3 length: 11
clone size: .
V gene: TRBV19
J gene: TRBJ2-3
D gene: .
CDR3 protein: CASMSTDTQYF
CDR3 DNA: TGTGCCAGTATGAGCACAGATACGCAGTATTTT

CDR3 length: 14
clone size: .
V gene: TRBV7-2
J gene: TRBJ2-7
D gene: TRBD2
CDR3 protein: CASSSSGGASEQYF
CDR3 DNA: TGTGCCAGCTCTTCTAGCGGGGGGGCGAGCGAGCAGTACTTC

CDR3 length: 16
clone size: .
V gene: TRBV6-1
J gene: TRBJ1-5
D gene: TRBD1
CDR3 protein: CASSARDRGGNQPQHF
CDR3 DNA: TGTGCCAGCAGTGCTAGGGACAGGGGAGGCAATCAGCCCCAGCATTTT

CDR3 length: 17
clone size: .
V gene: TRBV18
J gene: TRBJ2-5
D gene: TRBD2
CDR3 protein: CASSQVAGGPLQETQYF
CDR3 DNA: TGTGCCAGCTCACAGGTAGCGGGGGGCCCTCTCCAAGAGACCCAGTACTTC

CDR3 length: 17
clone size: .
V gene: TRBV5-1
J gene: TRBJ2-3
D gene: TRBD2
CDR3 protein: CASSYRTSGSVTDTQYF
CDR3 DNA: TGCGCCAGCAGCTATCGGACTAGCGGGAGTGTCACAGATACGCAGTATTTT

CDR3 length: 17
clone size: few
V gene: TRBV7-2
J gene: TRBJ1-2
D gene: .
CDR3 protein: CASTFFSWAARNYGYTF
CDR3 DNA: TGTGCCAGCACCTTCTTTTCGTGGGCAGCGAGGAACTATGGCTACACCTTC

CDR3 length: 15
clone size: once
V gene: TRBV14
J gene: TRBJ2-1
D gene: .
CDR3 protein: CASSQVLSNYNEQFF
CDR3 DNA: TGTGCCAGCAGCCAAGTGCTCTCTAATTACAATGAGCAGTTCTTC

CDR3 length: 18
clone size: .
V gene: TRBV21-1
J gene: TRBJ1-5
D gene: .
CDR3 protein: CASSKGLGGQYSNQPQHF
CDR3 DNA: TGTGCCAGCAGCAAGGGGCTCGGGGGCCAATATAGCAATCAGCCCCAGCATTTT

CDR3 length: 13
clone size: .
V gene: TRBV28
J gene: TRBJ1-4
D gene: TRBD1
CDR3 protein: CATKIGGEEKLFF
CDR3 DNA: TGTGCCACCAAAATAGGGGGCGAGGAAAAACTGTTTTTT

CDR3 length: 14
clone size: .
V gene: TRBV25-1
J gene: TRBJ2-5
D gene: TRBD1
CDR3 protein: CASTQGGLSETQYF
CDR3 DNA: TGTGCCAGCACACAAGGGGGCTTGAGTGAGACCCAGTACTTC

CDR3 length: 11
clone size: .
V gene: TRBV6-5
J gene: TRBJ2-7
D gene: .
CDR3 protein: CASSGLYEQYF
CDR3 DNA: TGTGCCAGCAGTGGCCTCTACGAGCAGTACTTC

CDR3 length: 17
clone size: .
V gene: TRBV6-1
J gene: TRBJ1-6
D gene: .
CDR3 protein: CASSERPGLGPSSPLHF
CDR3 DNA: TGTGCCAGCAGTGAAAGACCTGGGCTCGGACCGTCTTCACCCCTCCACTTT

CDR3 length: 11
clone size: .
V gene: TRBV11-2
J gene: TRBJ2-5
D gene: .
CDR3 protein: CASSLVETQYF
CDR3 DNA: TGTGCCAGCAGCTTAGTCGAGACCCAGTACTTC

CDR3 length: 13
clone size: .
V gene: TRBV11-2
J gene: TRBJ2-2
D gene: .
CDR3 protein: CASSLYPAGELFF
CDR3 DNA: TGTGCCAGCAGCTTATATCCGGCCGGGGAGCTGTTTTTT

CDR3 length: 16
clone size: .
V gene: TRBV5-1
J gene: TRBJ2-5
D gene: TRBD2
CDR3 protein: CASSGDYTSGTQTQYF
CDR3 DNA: TGCGCCAGCAGCGGTGACTATACTAGCGGGACACAGACCCAGTACTTC

CDR3 length: 15
clone size: .
V gene: TRBV7-9
J gene: TRBJ1-2
D gene: .
CDR3 protein: CASSLSREGSYGYTF
CDR3 DNA: TGTGCCAGCAGCTTATCCAGGGAAGGGAGCTATGGCTACACCTTC

CDR3 length: 16
clone size: .
V gene: TRBV2
J gene: TRBJ1-4
D gene: .
CDR3 protein: CASRLQVELYNEKLFF
CDR3 DNA: TGTGCCAGCAGGCTGCAGGTAGAGCTTTATAATGAAAAACTGTTTTTT

CDR3 length: 14
clone size: .
V gene: TRBV6-1
J gene: TRBJ2-3
D gene: .
CDR3 protein: CASSEPGTTDTQYF
CDR3 DNA: TGTGCCAGCAGTGAACCCGGGACCACAGATACGCAGTATTTT

CDR3 length: 14
clone size: .
V gene: TRBV11-2
J gene: TRBJ2-3
D gene: .
CDR3 protein: CASSQSAVSDTQYF
CDR3 DNA: TGTGCCAGCAGCCAATCCGCCGTATCAGATACGCAGTATTTT

CDR3 length: 15
clone size: .
V gene: TRBV19
J gene: TRBJ1-4
D gene: .
CDR3 protein: CASSRTGSQDEKLFF
CDR3 DNA: TGTGCCAGTAGTAGAACAGGATCACAGGATGAAAAACTGTTTTTT

CDR3 length: 13
clone size: few
V gene: TRBV14
J gene: TRBJ1-1
D gene: TRBD1
CDR3 protein: CASTLTGESEAFF
CDR3 DNA: TGTGCCAGCACCCTAACAGGGGAGTCTGAAGCTTTCTTT

CDR3 length: 11
clone size: .
V gene: TRBV5-1
J gene: TRBJ1-1
D gene: .
CDR3 protein: CASSIGTEAFF
CDR3 DNA: TGCGCCAGCAGCATCGGTACTGAAGCTTTCTTT

CDR3 length: 13
clone size: .
V gene: TRBV2
J gene: TRBJ1-6
D gene: .
CDR3 protein: CASKRQSNSPLHF
CDR3 DNA: TGTGCCAGCAAAAGACAGAGTAATTCACCCCTCCACTTT

CDR3 length: 15
clone size: .
V gene: TRBV6-1
J gene: TRBJ1-5
D gene: TRBD1
CDR3 protein: CASSRDSYSNQPQHF
CDR3 DNA: TGTGCCAGCAGCCGGGACAGCTATAGCAATCAGCCCCAGCATTTT

CDR3 length: 16
clone size: .
V gene: TRBV10-2
J gene: TRBJ2-7
D gene: TRBD2
CDR3 protein: CASSVSSGSLSYEQYF
CDR3 DNA: TGCGCCAGCAGTGTATCTAGCGGGAGTCTCTCCTACGAGCAGTACTTC

CDR3 length: 13
clone size: .
V gene: TRBV7-2
J gene: TRBJ1-1
D gene: .
CDR3 protein: CASSLDSNTEAFF
CDR3 DNA: TGTGCCAGCAGCTTAGACTCCAACACTGAAGCTTTCTTT

CDR3 length: 13
clone size: .
V gene: TRBV2
J gene: TRBJ2-2
D gene: .
CDR3 protein: CASSETTTGELFF
CDR3 DNA: TGTGCCAGCAGTGAAACTACCACCGGGGAGCTGTTTTTT

CDR3 length: 14
clone size: .
V gene: TRBV6-1
J gene: TRBJ1-4
D gene: .
CDR3 protein: CASSEGGRVEKLFF
CDR3 DNA: TGTGCCAGCAGTGAAGGGGGGCGGGTTGAAAAACTGTTTTTT

CDR3 length: 14
clone size: .
V gene: TRBV18
J gene: TRBJ1-6
D gene: .
CDR3 protein: CASSPGGYNSPLHF
CDR3 DNA: TGTGCCAGCTCACCAGGGGGTTATAATTCACCCCTCCACTTT

CDR3 length: 13
clone size: once
V gene: TRBV6-6
J gene: TRBJ2-7
D gene: TRBD2
CDR3 protein: CASIAGSTYEQYF
CDR3 DNA: TGTGCCAGCATAGCGGGCAGCACCTACGAGCAGTACTTC

CDR3 length: 14
clone size: once
V gene: TRBV19
J gene: TRBJ1-2
D gene: .
CDR3 protein: CASSIGTANYGYTF
CDR3 DNA: TGTGCCAGTAGTATCGGGACGGCAAACTATGGCTACACCTTC

CDR3 length: 15
clone size: .
V gene: TRBV6-6
J gene: TRBJ1-5
D gene: TRBD1
CDR3 protein: CASSYSGGVGQPQHF
CDR3 DNA: TGTGCCAGCAGTTACTCAGGGGGCGTAGGTCAGCCCCAGCATTTT

CDR3 length: 15
clone size: .
V gene: TRBV19
J gene: TRBJ1-2
D gene: TRBD1
CDR3 protein: CASSPTGGRGHGYTF
CDR3 DNA: TGTGCCAGTAGTCCGACAGGGGGGCGCGGTCATGGCTACACCTTC